This T cell receptor beta chain was observed in a study of T cell responses to AZD1222 COVID-19 vaccine. The V and J ends lost 0 bases and 3 bases respectively, with 7 bases between them. Germline lookup yields CDR1 MNHEY and CDR2 SVGAGI. There are 14 residues in the CDR3. Here immunoSEQ multiplex PCR was the method, and the copy in TCRdb shows in-frame clones only, minus some. This table holds 120,000 or so clones, around 87% found once. The source material was peripheral blood, sampled on day 0 of AZD1222 vaccination. This receptor was identified in an adult in good health. The chain has TRBV6-5 and TRBJ2-3, with D uncertain. Here the CDR3 DNA reads TGTGCCAGCAGTTACTCGAGCGATACAGATACGCAGTATTTT. It encodes CASSYSSDTDTQYF.